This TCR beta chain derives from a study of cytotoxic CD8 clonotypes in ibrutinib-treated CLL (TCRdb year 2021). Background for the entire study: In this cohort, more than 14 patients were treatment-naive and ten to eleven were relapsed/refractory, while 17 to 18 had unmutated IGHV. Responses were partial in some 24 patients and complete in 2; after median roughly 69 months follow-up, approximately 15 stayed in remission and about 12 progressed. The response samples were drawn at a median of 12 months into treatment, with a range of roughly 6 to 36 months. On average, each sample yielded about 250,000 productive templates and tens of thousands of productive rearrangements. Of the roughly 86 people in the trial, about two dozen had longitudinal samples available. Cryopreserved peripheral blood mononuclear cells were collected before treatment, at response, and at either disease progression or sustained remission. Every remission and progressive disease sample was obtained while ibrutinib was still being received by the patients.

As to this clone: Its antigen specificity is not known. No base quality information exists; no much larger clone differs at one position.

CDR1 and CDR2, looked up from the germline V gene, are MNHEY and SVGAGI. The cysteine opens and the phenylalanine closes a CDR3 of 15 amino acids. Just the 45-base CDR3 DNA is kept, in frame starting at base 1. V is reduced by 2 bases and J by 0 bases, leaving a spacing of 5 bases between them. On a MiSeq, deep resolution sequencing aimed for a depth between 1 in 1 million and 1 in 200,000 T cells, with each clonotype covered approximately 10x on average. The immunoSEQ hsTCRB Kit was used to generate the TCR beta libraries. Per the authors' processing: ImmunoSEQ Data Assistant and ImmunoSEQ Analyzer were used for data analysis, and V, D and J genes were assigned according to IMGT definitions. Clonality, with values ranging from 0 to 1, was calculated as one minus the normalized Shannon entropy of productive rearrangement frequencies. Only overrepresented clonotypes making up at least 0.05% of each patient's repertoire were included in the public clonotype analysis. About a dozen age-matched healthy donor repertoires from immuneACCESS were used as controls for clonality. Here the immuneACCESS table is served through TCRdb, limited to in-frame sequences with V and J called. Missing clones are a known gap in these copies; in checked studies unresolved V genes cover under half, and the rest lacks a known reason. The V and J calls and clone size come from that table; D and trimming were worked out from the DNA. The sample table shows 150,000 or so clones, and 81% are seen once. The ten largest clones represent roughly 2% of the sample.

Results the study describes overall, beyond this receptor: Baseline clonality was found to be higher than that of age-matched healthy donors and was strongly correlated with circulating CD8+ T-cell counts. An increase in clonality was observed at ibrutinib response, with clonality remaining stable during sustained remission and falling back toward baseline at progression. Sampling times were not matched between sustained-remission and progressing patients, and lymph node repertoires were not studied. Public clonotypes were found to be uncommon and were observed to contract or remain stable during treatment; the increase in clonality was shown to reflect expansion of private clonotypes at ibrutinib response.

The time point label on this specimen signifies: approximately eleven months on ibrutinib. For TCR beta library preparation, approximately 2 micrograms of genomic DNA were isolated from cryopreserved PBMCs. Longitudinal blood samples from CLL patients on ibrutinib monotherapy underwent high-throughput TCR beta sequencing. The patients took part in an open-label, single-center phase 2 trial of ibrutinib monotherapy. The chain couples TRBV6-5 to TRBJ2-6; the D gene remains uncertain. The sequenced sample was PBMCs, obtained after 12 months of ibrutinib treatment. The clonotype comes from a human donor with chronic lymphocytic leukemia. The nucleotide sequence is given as TGTGCCAGCAGTTACACCACCTCTGGGGCCAACGTCCTGACTTTC. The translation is CASSYTTSGANVLTF.